This T cell receptor beta chain was profiled in a study of blood T cells in healthy people across ages. Across the study: Template switching captured about one barcoded beta molecule per two T cells.

A second PCR of roughly 7 to 11 cycles used a sample-barcoded 5' primer and a J-beta primer mix. TCRdb processed the 5' RACE reads anew with MiXCR; each CDR3 protein has one entry. The data show some 1,000,000 distinct CDR3 sequences, less than 25% seen once. CDR1 is SQVTM, CDR2 ANQGSEA, per germline. V was pared by 7 bases and J by 0 bases, with 13 bases between. The CDR3 sequence is 13 residues long. Another study also made use of these data, one on T cells of mothers and their children.

This receptor was obtained from a girl aged 2-9 years in good health. Specimen: blood. V and J are TRBV29-1 and TRBJ2-7; D is undetermined. The CDR3 spells CSARQAHSYEQYF. The CDR3 DNA sequence: TGCAGCGCCCGGCAGGCCCACTCCTACGAGCAGTACTTC.